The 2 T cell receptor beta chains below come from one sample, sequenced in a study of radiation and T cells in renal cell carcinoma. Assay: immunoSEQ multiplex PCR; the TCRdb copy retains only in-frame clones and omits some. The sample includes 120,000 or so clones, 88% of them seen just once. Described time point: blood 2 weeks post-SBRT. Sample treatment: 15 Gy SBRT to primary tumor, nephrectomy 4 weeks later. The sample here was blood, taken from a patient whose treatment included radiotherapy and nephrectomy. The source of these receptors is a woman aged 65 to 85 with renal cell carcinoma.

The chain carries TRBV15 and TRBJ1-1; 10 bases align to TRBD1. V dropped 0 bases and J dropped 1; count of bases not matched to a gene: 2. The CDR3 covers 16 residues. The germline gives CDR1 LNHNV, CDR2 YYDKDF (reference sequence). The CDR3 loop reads CATSREDRGSNTEAFF. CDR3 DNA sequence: TGTGCCACCAGCAGAGAGGACAGGGGGTCGAACACTGAAGCTTTCTTT. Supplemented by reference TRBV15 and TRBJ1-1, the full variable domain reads DAMVIQNPRYQVTQFGKPVTLSCSQTLNHNVMYWYQQKSSQAPKLLFHYYDKDFNNEADTPDNFQSRRPNTSFCFLDIRSPGLGDTAMYLCATSREDRGSNTEAFFGQGTRLTVV.

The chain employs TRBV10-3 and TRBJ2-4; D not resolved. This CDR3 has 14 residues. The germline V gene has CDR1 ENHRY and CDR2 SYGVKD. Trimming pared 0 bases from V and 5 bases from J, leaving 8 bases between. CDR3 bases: TGTGCCATCAGTGAGTCCGCCACAGAAAACATTCAGTACTTC. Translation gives CAISESATENIQYF.